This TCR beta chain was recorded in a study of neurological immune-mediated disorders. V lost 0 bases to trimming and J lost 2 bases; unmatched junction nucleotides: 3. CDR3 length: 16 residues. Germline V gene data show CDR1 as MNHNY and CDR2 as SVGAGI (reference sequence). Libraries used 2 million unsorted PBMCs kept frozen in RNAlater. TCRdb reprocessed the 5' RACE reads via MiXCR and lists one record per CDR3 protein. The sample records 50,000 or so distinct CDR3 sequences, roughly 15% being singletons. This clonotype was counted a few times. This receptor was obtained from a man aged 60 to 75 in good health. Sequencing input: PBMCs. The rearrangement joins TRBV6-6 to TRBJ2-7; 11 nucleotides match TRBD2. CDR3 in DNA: TGTGCCAGCAGTTACTCTAGACTAGCGGGGACCTACGAGCAGTACTTC. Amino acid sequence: CASSYSRLAGTYEQYF.